The next 12 T cell receptor beta chains were all read from a single sample in a study of shared clonotypes between healthy human individuals. Libraries were prepared by immunoSEQ multiplex PCR; TCRdb keeps only in-frame clonotypes and omits some of them. The table has roughly 2.6 million clones, roughly 92% seen once. Sequencing used naive CD4+ T cells sorted from blood. Regarding subset: CD45RA+ positively selected. The receptors shown here come from a man aged 18 to 30 in good health.

The chain has TRBV5-8 and TRBJ2-3; TRBD2 agrees at 14 bases. This CDR3 has 17 amino acids. V was clipped by 4 bases and J by 3 bases; unmatched bases: 7. CDR1 is SGHTS and CDR2 is YDEGEE in the germline V gene. DNA of the CDR3: TGTGCCAGCAGCCCAAACGGACTAGCGGGGGGAACAGATACGCAGTATTTT. Translation gives CASSPNGLAGGTDTQYF.

The rearrangement joins TRBV30 to TRBJ2-3; 9 nucleotides match TRBD1. The V gene end was trimmed by 3 bases and the J gene end by 2 bases; junction bases not matched to a gene: 6. Germline V gene data show CDR1 as GTSNPN and CDR2 as SVGIG (reference sequence). CDR3 size: 15 residues. CDR3: CAWSPGTGNTDTQYF. CDR3 bases: TGTGCCTGGAGCCCCGGGACAGGGAACACAGATACGCAGTATTTT.

The count of this clone is one. The chain carries TRBV4-3 and TRBJ2-1; 13 positions agree with TRBD2. CDR3 length equals 17 residues. The V gene's germline CDR1 is LGHNA and CDR2 YSLEER. The junction had 9 bases not matched to a gene; V was cut back by 4 bases and J by 6 bases. CDR3 protein: CASSRPTGTSGINEQFF. The CDR3 DNA follows: TGCGCCAGCAGCCGCCCGACCGGGACTAGCGGGATCAATGAGCAGTTCTTC.

The chain has TRBV7-2 and TRBJ2-5; a possible D gene is TRBD2 (6 bases). Trimming shortened V by 2 bases and J by 0 bases, and 16 bases separated the two germline ends. CDR1 and CDR2 from the germline V gene are SGHTA and FQGNSA. The CDR3 loop spans 17 amino acids. CDR3 in DNA: TGTGCCAGCAGCTTACAACCTTCCGGCGGGAACCAAGAGACCCAGTACTTC. This encodes CASSLQPSGGNQETQYF.

V usage is TRBV10-3 and J usage is TRBJ1-3; no firm D call. With 7 bases removed from V and 0 bases from J, the gap between germline ends came to 13 bases. Germline CDR1 reads ENHRY; CDR2 reads SYGVKD. The CDR3 extends over 15 amino acids. CDR3 sequence: CAIIPNSDSGNTIYF. In DNA form, the CDR3 reads TGTGCCATCATTCCCAACTCCGACTCTGGAAACACCATATATTTT.

This clone was seen more than once but under ten times. The V gene is TRBV18, the J gene TRBJ1-1, with 9 bases that match TRBD1. The germline V gene has CDR1 KGHSH and CDR2 LQKENI. This CDR3 is built from 14 residues. V was pared by 8 bases and J by 0 bases, with 4 bases of the junction left unmatched. CDR3 coding DNA: TGTGCCAGCCAAACAGGGGGCATGAACACTGAAGCTTTCTTT. Its protein product is CASQTGGMNTEAFF.

The J gene is TRBJ2-5, the V gene TRBV4-3; D gene uncertain. The CDR3 contains 15 residues. The V end lost 0 bases, the J end lost 4 bases, and 12 bases lay between the germline ends. The germline gives CDR1 LGHNA, CDR2 YSLEER. The CDR3 region is CASSQERRLVETQYF. In nucleotides, the CDR3 is TGCGCCAGCAGCCAAGAGCGCAGACTTGTAGAGACCCAGTACTTC.

The chain is built from TRBV30 and TRBJ1-1; D gene unclear. Germline-derived CDR1 and CDR2 are GTSNPN and SVGIG (reference sequence). Trimming cost V 3 bases and J 4 bases, with 9 bases left between them. This CDR3 spans 12 amino acids. Here the CDR3 reads CAWRPGSTEAFF. The CDR3 coding sequence is TGTGCCTGGAGGCCGGGGAGCACTGAAGCTTTCTTT.

In this sample, this clone turned up once. The chain carries TRBV2 and TRBJ2-3; D gene unclear. With 4 bases removed from V and 0 bases from J, the gap between germline ends came to 11 bases. The CDR3 runs 15 residues. Germline V gene sequence: CDR1 SNHLY, CDR2 FYNNEI. CDR3 sequence: CASSVLTASTDTQYF. The CDR3 nucleotides are TGTGCCAGCAGTGTCTTGACGGCTAGCACAGATACGCAGTATTTT.

This clone was seen a few times. The same CDR3 also results from other DNA sequences found in this sample. The genes are TRBV10-2 and TRBJ2-7, with D hard to call. Germline values: CDR1 WSHSY, CDR2 SAAADI. The V gene lost 5 bases and the J gene lost 3 bases, with 5 bases spanning the gap. This CDR3 comprises 11 residues. The CDR3 loop is CASSQHYEQYF. The CDR3 DNA is TGCGCCAGCAGTCAGCACTACGAGCAGTACTTC.

CDR3 residues: CASSLAFTYEQYF. As DNA, the CDR3 is TGTGCCAGCAGCTTAGCTTTCACCTACGAGCAGTACTTC. The chain is built from TRBV7-2 and TRBJ2-7; D unclear. CDR3 length: 13 residues. CDR1 SGHTA and CDR2 FQGNSA come from the germline V gene. V dropped 0 bases and J dropped 2 bases, with 5 bases sitting between them.

The rearrangement uses TRBV28 and TRBJ1-5; TRBD1 aligns across 7 bases. The CDR3 is made up of 15 amino acids. Looked up from germline, CDR1 is MDHEN and CDR2 is SYDVKM. Trimming removed 2 bases from V and 6 bases from J; junction bases left unmatched: 7. The CDR3: CASSLQTGFPQPQHF. In DNA form, the CDR3 reads TGTGCCAGCAGTTTACAGACAGGGTTCCCTCAGCCCCAGCATTTT.